The 8 T cell receptor beta chains below were found in one sample sequenced in a study of cytomegalovirus exposure and HLA in healthy donors. The primer mix had 60 Vbeta and 13 Jbeta primers. Sequenced by immunoSEQ multiplex PCR; TCRdb stores in-frame clones only, minus some. This sample yields under 150,000 clones, of which 65% to 80% are seen a single time; approximately 1.6% belongs to the top ten. Sequenced: PBMCs. The receptor set was obtained from a woman between 18 and 30 years old in good health and CMV-seronegative.

The chain employs TRBV29-1 and TRBJ2-1, with D possibly TRBD2 on 6 matching bases. V was trimmed by 7 bases and J by 0 bases, leaving 22 bases between them. Germline assignment: CDR1 SQVTM and CDR2 ANQGSEA. This CDR3 has 17 residues. CDR3 region: CSAGGAVKLNSYNEQFF. Written as DNA, the CDR3 is TGCAGCGCGGGCGGGGCGGTTAAGCTTAACTCCTACAATGAGCAGTTCTTC.

V usage is TRBV7-8 and J usage is TRBJ2-7; TRBD1 is a possible D gene (6 bases). Germline CDR1 reads SGHVS; CDR2 reads FQNEAQ. The CDR3 runs to 12 residues. V dropped 5 bases and J dropped 6 bases, with 11 bases sitting between them. The CDR3 protein is CASSPDSIEQYF. Here the CDR3 DNA reads TGTGCCAGCAGCCCGGACAGTATCGAGCAGTACTTC.

In its sample, this clone was seen a few times. The V call is TRBV5-5, the J call TRBJ2-7, with a possible D match to TRBD1 (5 bases). From germline, CDR1 is SGHKS and CDR2 YYEKEE (reference sequence). Trimming took 1 base from V and 3 from J, leaving 5 bases between them. The CDR3 sequence is 12 residues long. The CDR3 DNA reads TGTGCCAGCAGCTTGACAGGCTACGAGCAGTACTTC. It is translated as CASSLTGYEQYF.

The chain carries TRBV2 and TRBJ2-3; 11 nucleotides agree with TRBD2. The length of the CDR3 is 12 residues. Trimming took 10 bases from V and 5 from J; bases not matched to a gene: 2. Germline loops: CDR1 SNHLY, CDR2 FYNNEI. DNA for the CDR3: TGTGCCACGGGGACTAGCGGAGATACGCAGTATTTT. Translation: CATGTSGDTQYF.

The chain employs TRBV19 and TRBJ2-4; TRBD1 matches 9 bases. Germline CDR1 LNHDA, CDR2 SQIVND (reference sequence). J was trimmed by 3 bases and V by 5 bases; bases with no gene match: 5. The CDR3 contains 15 residues. CDR3 sequence (DNA): TGTGCCAGTAGTTTTGGGGGACAGGGCAAAAACATTCAGTACTTC. As protein: CASSFGGQGKNIQYF.

The rearrangement uses TRBV5-1 and TRBJ1-1, with TRBD1 as a possible D gene (5 bases). The CDR3 extends over 14 amino acids. Germline V gene sequence: CDR1 SGHRS, CDR2 YFSETQ. Trimming left V 1 base short and J 1 base short, with 8 bases between. The CDR3 DNA reads TGCGCCAGCAGCTTGATAGGGGAGAACACTGAAGCTTTCTTT. Protein product: CASSLIGENTEAFF.

V gene TRBV7-9 combines with J gene TRBJ2-1, with D maybe TRBD2 (6 bases). Trimming removed 2 bases at V and 4 bases at J, with 24 bases between. The germline V gene encodes CDR1 SEHNR and CDR2 FQNEAQ (reference sequence). CDR3 length: 19 amino acids. CDR3 nucleotides: TGTGCCAGCAGCTTAAAGGACCCGCGGGACCCAAGACATTACAATGAGCAGTTCTTC. Encoded protein: CASSLKDPRDPRHYNEQFF.

The chain recombines TRBV27 with TRBJ2-5; D may be TRBD2 (7 bases). V lost 5 bases to trimming and J lost 5 bases, with 18 bases between them. The germline V gene has CDR1 MNHEY and CDR2 SMNVEV (reference sequence). This CDR3 region has 15 residues. CDR3 residues: CASSALMGGQETQYF. CDR3 DNA: TGTGCCAGCAGTGCCCTGATGGGGGGGCAGGAGACCCAGTACTTC.